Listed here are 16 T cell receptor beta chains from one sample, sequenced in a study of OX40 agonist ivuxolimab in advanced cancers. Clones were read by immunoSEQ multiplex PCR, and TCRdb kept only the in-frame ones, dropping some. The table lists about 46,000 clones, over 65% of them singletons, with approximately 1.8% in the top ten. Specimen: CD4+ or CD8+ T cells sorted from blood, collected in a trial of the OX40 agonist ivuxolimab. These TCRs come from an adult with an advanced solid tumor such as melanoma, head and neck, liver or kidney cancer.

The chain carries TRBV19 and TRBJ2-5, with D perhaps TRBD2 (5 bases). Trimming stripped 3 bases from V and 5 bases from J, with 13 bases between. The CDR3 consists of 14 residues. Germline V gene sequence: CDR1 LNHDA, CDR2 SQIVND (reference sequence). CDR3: CASSIGGRGETQYF. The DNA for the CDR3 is TGTGCCAGTAGTATTGGCGGTAGAGGGGAGACCCAGTACTTC.

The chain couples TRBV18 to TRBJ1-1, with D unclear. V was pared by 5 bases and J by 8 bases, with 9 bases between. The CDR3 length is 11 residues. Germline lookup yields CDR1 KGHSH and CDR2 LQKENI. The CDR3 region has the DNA TGTGCCAGCTCATCACAGAGGGAAGCTTTCTTT. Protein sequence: CASSSQREAFF.

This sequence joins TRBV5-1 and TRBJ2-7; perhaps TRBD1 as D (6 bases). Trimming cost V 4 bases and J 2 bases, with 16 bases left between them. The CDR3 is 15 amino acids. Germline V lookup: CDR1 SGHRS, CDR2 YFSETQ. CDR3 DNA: TGCGCCAGCAGCGCCCCCGGGACACAAACCTACGAGCAGTACTTC. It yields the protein CASSAPGTQTYEQYF.

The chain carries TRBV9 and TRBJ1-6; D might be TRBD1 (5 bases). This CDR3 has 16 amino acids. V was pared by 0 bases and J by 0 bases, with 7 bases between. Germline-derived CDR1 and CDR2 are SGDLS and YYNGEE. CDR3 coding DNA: TGTGCCAGCAGCGTAGGGGGGAGCTCCTATAATTCACCCCTCCACTTT. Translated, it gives CASSVGGSSYNSPLHF. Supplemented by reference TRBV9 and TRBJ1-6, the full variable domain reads DSGVTQTPKHLITATGQRVTLRCSPRSGDLSVYWYQQSLDQGLQFLIQYYNGEERAKGNILERFSAQQFPDLHSELNLSSLELGDSALYFCASSVGGSSYNSPLHFGNGTRLTVT.

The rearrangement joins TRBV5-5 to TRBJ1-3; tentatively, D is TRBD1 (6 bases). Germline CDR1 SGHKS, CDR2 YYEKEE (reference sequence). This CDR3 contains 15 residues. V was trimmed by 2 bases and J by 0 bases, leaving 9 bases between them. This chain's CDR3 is CASSFWDNSGNTIYF. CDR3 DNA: TGTGCCAGCAGCTTTTGGGACAACTCTGGAAACACCATATATTTT.

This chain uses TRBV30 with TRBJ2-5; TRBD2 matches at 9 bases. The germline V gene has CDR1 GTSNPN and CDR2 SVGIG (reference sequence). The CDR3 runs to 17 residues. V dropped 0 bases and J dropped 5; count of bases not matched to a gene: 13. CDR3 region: CAWSVRVRRGGRETQYF. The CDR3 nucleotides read TGTGCCTGGAGTGTACGAGTCCGGCGGGGGGGCCGGGAGACCCAGTACTTC.

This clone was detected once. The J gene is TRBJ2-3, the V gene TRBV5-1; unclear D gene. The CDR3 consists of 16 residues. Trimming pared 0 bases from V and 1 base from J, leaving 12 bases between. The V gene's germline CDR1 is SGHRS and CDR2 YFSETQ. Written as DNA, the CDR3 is TGCGCCAGCAGCTTGGTAATAGGCAGCGGCACAGATACGCAGTATTTT. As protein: CASSLVIGSGTDTQYF.

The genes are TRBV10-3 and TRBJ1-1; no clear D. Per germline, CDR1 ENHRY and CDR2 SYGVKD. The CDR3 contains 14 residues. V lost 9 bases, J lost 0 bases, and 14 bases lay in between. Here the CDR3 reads CAIGKGQLNTEAFF. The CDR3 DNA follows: TGTGCCATAGGGAAGGGCCAGTTGAACACTGAAGCTTTCTTT.

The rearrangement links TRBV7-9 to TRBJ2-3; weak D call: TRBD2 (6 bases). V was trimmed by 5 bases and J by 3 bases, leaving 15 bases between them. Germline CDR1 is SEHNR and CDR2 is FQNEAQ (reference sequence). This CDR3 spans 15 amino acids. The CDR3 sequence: CASSPGNSGTDTQYF. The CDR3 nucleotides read TGTGCCAGCAGCCCCGGTAATAGCGGAACAGATACGCAGTATTTT.

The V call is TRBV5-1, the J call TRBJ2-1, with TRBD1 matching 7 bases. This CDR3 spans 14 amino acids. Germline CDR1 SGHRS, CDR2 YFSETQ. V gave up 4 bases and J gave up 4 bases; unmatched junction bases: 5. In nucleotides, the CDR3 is TGCGCCAGCAGCCCACGACAGGGTTACAATGAGCAGTTCTTC. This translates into CASSPRQGYNEQFF.

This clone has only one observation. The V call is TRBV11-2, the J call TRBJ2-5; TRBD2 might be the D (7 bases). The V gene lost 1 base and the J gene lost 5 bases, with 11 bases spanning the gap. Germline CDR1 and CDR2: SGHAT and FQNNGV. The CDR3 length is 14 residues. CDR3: CASSLGGGAETQYF. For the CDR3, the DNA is TGTGCCAGCAGCTTAGGAGGGGGGGCTGAGACCCAGTACTTC.

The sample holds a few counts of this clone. CDR3 amino acids: CASSPTVNYGYTF. CDR3 DNA sequence: TGTGCCAGCAGCCCGACAGTCAACTATGGCTACACCTTC. The chain has TRBV7-9 and TRBJ1-2; weak D call: TRBD1 (5 bases). V gave up 5 bases and J gave up 2 bases, with 9 bases separating them. Germline values: CDR1 SEHNR, CDR2 FQNEAQ (reference sequence). The CDR3 is 13 amino acids. Filled out from reference TRBV7-9 and TRBJ1-2, the complete variable domain reads DTGVSQNPRHKITKRGQNVTFRCDPISEHNRLYWYRQTLGQGPEFLTYFQNEAQLEKSRLLSDRFSAERPKGSFSTLEIQRTEQGDSAMYLCASSPTVNYGYTFGSGTRLTVV.

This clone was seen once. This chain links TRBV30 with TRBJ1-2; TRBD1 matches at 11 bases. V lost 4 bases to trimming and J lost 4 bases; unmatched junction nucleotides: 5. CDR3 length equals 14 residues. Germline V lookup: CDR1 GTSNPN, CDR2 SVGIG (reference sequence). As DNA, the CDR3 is TGTGCCTGGAATCGGGGACAGGGGGGCTATGGCTACACCTTC. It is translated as CAWNRGQGGYGYTF.

In DNA form, the CDR3 reads TGTGCCAGCAGCCAAGGGGGACTATCCCAAGAGACCCAGTACTTC. Translating it yields CASSQGGLSQETQYF. V usage is TRBV4-2 and J usage is TRBJ2-5, with 7 bases aligning to TRBD2. Germline CDR1 and CDR2: LGHNA and YNFKEQ. Trimming took 1 base from V and 1 from J; bases not matched to a gene: 3. The CDR3 length is 15 residues.

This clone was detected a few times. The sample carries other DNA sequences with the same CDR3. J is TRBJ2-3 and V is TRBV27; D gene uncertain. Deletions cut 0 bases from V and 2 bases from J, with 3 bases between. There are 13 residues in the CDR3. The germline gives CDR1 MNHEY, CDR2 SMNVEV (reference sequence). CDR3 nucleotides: TGTGCCAGCAGTTTATCTTCCACAGATACGCAGTATTTT. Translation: CASSLSSTDTQYF.

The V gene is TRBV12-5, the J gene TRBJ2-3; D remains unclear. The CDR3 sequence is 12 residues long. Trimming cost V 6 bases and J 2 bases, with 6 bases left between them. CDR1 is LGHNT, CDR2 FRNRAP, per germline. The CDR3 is CASGPNTDTQYF. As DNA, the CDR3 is TGTGCTAGTGGACCCAACACAGATACGCAGTATTTT.